The 17 T cell receptor beta chains below all came from one sample that was sequenced in a study of T cell repertoires in cytomegalovirus infection. TCRdb ran MiXCR on the reads and lists one entry per CDR3 protein. The sample has 450,000 to 600,000 distinct CDR3 sequences, approximately 40% seen once. Their recognized antigens are unknown. Sample: cultured PBMCs, taken from culture after CMV antigen stimulation. These receptors were taken from a human donor in good health (CMV status not recorded). Some clones in this sample may be carry-over from other donors' samples.

This clonotype was detected once. The CDR3 region has the DNA TGCGCCAGCAGCCCTACTAGCGGCCACCCCTACGAGCAGTACTTC. Its translation is CASSPTSGHPYEQYF. The chain couples TRBV4-3 to TRBJ2-7, with 8 bases that match TRBD2. Germline CDR1 reads LGHNA; CDR2 reads YSLEER. This CDR3 spans 15 amino acids. Germline trimming cut 4 bases from V and 2 bases from J; bases unmatched to any gene: 7.

This clonotype was observed a handful of times. The chain couples TRBV27 to TRBJ2-1; 9 nucleotides match TRBD2. The junction had 8 bases not matched to a gene; V was cut back by 3 bases and J by 5 bases. This CDR3 has 16 amino acids. The germline V gene has CDR1 MNHEY and CDR2 SMNVEV (reference sequence). DNA for the CDR3: TGTGCCAGCAGTTTTAGGGGGGGACTAGCCCACAATGAGCAGTTCTTC. Encoded protein: CASSFRGGLAHNEQFF.

This clonotype occurred many times. The V gene is TRBV7-2, the J gene TRBJ1-5; TRBD1 might be the D (5 bases). The CDR3 totals 14 residues. From germline, CDR1 is SGHTA and CDR2 FQGNSA. The V end lost 1 base, the J end lost 8 bases, and 12 bases lay between the germline ends. Here the CDR3 DNA reads TGTGCCAGCAGCTTAGTTCGGGGAGGGGAGCCCCAGCATTTT. This encodes CASSLVRGGEPQHF.

This clonotype has more than one count but fewer than ten. This chain uses TRBV6-5 with TRBJ2-1, with a tentative D call TRBD2 (5 bases). Per germline, CDR1 MNHEY and CDR2 SVGAGI. The V end was cut by 0 bases, the J end by 7 bases, with 7 bases between. The CDR3 loop spans 13 amino acids. The CDR3 DNA reads TGTGCCAGCAGTTACTCGGGAGAGAATGAGCAGTTCTTC. The encoded protein is CASSYSGENEQFF.

This clonotype was seen at least ten times. The rearrangement uses TRBV7-2 and TRBJ2-5; no firm D call. V was cut by 2 bases and J by 5 bases, with 9 bases left in between. Germline-derived CDR1 and CDR2 are SGHTA and FQGNSA. This CDR3 region has 13 residues. The CDR3 coding sequence is TGTGCCAGCAGCTTAACTAACGGGGAGACCCAGTACTTC. It translates to CASSLTNGETQYF.

The chain couples TRBV29-1 to TRBJ2-1; 14 bases map to TRBD2. The trim removed 6 bases at V and 10 bases at J, leaving 8 bases unmatched. Per germline, CDR1 SQVTM and CDR2 ANQGSEA. The CDR3 contains 14 residues. CDR3 protein: CSVATSGGAGEQFF. In DNA form, the CDR3 reads TGCAGCGTGGCGACTAGCGGGGGGGCAGGAGAGCAGTTCTTC.

In DNA form, the CDR3 reads TGTGCCGCCGCCCGGGGGGGCCACGAGCAGTACTTC. This codes for CAAARGGHEQYF. The chain recombines TRBV6-5 with TRBJ2-7; 8 nucleotides agree with TRBD2. The CDR3 is 12 residues long. Germline CDR1 reads MNHEY; CDR2 reads SVGAGI. V shed 11 bases and J 5 bases; nucleotides not matched to a gene: 8.

This clonotype appeared a few times. The chain uses TRBV7-8 and TRBJ1-6; D unresolved. The length of the CDR3 is 13 residues. Germline CDR1 and CDR2: SGHVS and FQNEAQ. V shed 5 bases and J shed 8 bases, with 10 bases lying between them. The CDR3 region has the DNA TGTGCCAGCAGCATAGGTCAAGATTCACCCCTCCACTTT. Translating gives CASSIGQDSPLHF.

This clonotype occurred a few times. The chain couples TRBV10-3 to TRBJ2-7; TRBD2 is a possible D gene (6 bases). The CDR3 totals 14 residues. CDR1 is ENHRY, CDR2 SYGVKD, per germline. V lost 8 bases, J lost 3 bases, and 17 bases lay in between. CDR3 coding DNA: TGTGCCATCGGCGGGGCGGAGGGAGACTACGAGCAGTACTTC. As protein: CAIGGAEGDYEQYF.

The rearrangement uses TRBV4-1 and TRBJ2-3; D uncertain. CDR3 length: 13 amino acids. Germline CDR1 MGHRA, CDR2 YSYEKL. Trimming took off 4 bases at V and 6 bases at J, with 11 bases between the two ends. The CDR3 sequence: CASSPPGMDTQYF. As DNA, the CDR3 is TGCGCCAGCAGCCCCCCAGGTATGGATACGCAGTATTTT.

The table lists this clonotype with many counts. The V call is TRBV7-2, the J call TRBJ1-5; the D is unclear. CDR1 SGHTA and CDR2 FQGNSA come from the germline V gene. Trimming took 5 bases from V and 3 from J, leaving 11 bases between them. The CDR3 has 14 residues. The CDR3 protein is CASSVTRDNQPQHF. CDR3 bases: TGTGCCAGCAGCGTTACGCGAGACAATCAGCCCCAGCATTTT.

The sample holds a few counts of this clonotype. The chain combines TRBV6-5 with TRBJ2-7; D possibly corresponds to TRBD1 (6 bases). Trimming took 10 bases from V and 0 from J, leaving 10 bases between them. This CDR3 has 12 residues. Germline V lookup: CDR1 MNHEY, CDR2 SVGAGI. The CDR3: CATRDISYEQYF. The CDR3 nucleotides are TGTGCCACTCGGGACATCTCCTACGAGCAGTACTTC.

The chain employs TRBV4-2 and TRBJ2-3; D may be TRBD1 (5 bases). Germline loops: CDR1 LGHNA, CDR2 YNFKEQ. V dropped 2 bases and J dropped 4 bases, with 13 bases sitting between them. CDR3 length equals 15 residues. CDR3 coding DNA: TGTGCCAGCAGCCAACAGGGCAGAACGGCAGATACGCAGTATTTT. Translated, it gives CASSQQGRTADTQYF.

The V gene is TRBV7-9, the J gene TRBJ2-1, with D uncertain. Trimming removed 2 bases from V and 0 bases from J, with 8 bases in between. Germline assignment: CDR1 SEHNR and CDR2 FQNEAQ (reference sequence). The CDR3 sequence is 15 residues long. CDR3 nucleotide sequence: TGTGCCAGCAGCTTACCCACAGTCTCCTACAATGAGCAGTTCTTC. Translation gives CASSLPTVSYNEQFF. The variable domain in full, completed from reference TRBV7-9 and TRBJ2-1, reads DTGVSQNPRHKITKRGQNVTFRCDPISEHNRLYWYRQTLGQGPEFLTYFQNEAQLEKSRLLSDRFSAERPKGSFSTLEIQRTEQGDSAMYLCASSLPTVSYNEQFFGPGTRLTVL.

V gene TRBV6-2 or TRBV6-3 combines with J gene TRBJ2-7; a weak D match, TRBD2 (6 bases). From germline, CDR1 is MNHEY and CDR2 SVGEGT. The length of the CDR3 is 13 residues. Trimming removed 5 bases from V and 7 bases from J, with 15 bases in between. The CDR3 region has the DNA TGTGCCAGCAGTCTTTCGGGGGTGAGGGAGCAGTACTTC. Its protein is CASSLSGVREQYF.

The rearrangement uses TRBV20-1 and TRBJ2-1; the D gene is possibly TRBD1 (5 bases). The CDR3 length is 14 residues. Germline assignment: CDR1 DFQATT and CDR2 SNEGSKA (reference sequence). V gave up 0 bases and J gave up 8 bases, with 14 bases separating them. The CDR3 reads CSAREYRSMDEQFF. CDR3 sequence (DNA): TGCAGTGCTAGAGAATACAGGTCAATGGATGAGCAGTTCTTC.

A few counts support this clonotype. The V and J genes are TRBV7-2 and TRBJ2-5; D is unresolved. CDR1 is SGHTA, CDR2 FQGNSA, per germline. The CDR3 loop spans 12 amino acids. V was shortened by 4 bases and J by 1 base, with 4 bases between the two germline ends. The CDR3 region is CASSSVQETQYF. The CDR3 region has the DNA TGTGCCAGCAGCTCAGTCCAAGAGACCCAGTACTTC. Full variable domain (remainder filled in from reference TRBV7-2 and TRBJ2-5): GAGVSQSPSNKVTEKGKDVELRCDPISGHTALYWYRQSLGQGLEFLIYFQGNSAPDKSGLPSDRFSAERTGGSVSTLTIQRTQQEDSAVYLCASSSVQETQYFGPGTRLLVL.